The clone carrying this T cell receptor beta chain was recorded at least ten times. Its antigen is undetermined. The sample belongs to a study of T-cell reconstitution after alpha-beta-depleted transplantation in children. General study results and limits: Two months or so post-transplant, alpha-beta T cells reportedly derived from several hundred expanded graft clones. T-cell counts and diversity were attributed mostly to newly produced T cells one year after transplant.

As it was prepared, the TCRbeta library received unique molecular identifiers. MiXCR, applied by TCRdb to the PCR reads, yields one record per CDR3 protein. The table includes about 200,000 distinct CDR3 sequences, 6.6% detected once. V dropped 6 bases and J dropped 4 bases, with 11 bases sitting between them. This CDR3 has 13 residues. CDR1 is MDHEN and CDR2 is SYDVKM in the germline V gene. Here the sequenced sample was PBMCs, taken before TCRalphabeta/CD19-depleted stem cell transplant. The sequence derives from a boy between 2 and 15 years old with acute lymphoblastic leukemia, due to receive a stem cell transplant. The gene calls are TRBV28 and TRBJ2-3; no definite D call. In DNA form, the CDR3 reads TGTGCCAGCAGCAATCCAGCGCCAGATACGCAGTATTTT. As protein: CASSNPAPDTQYF.